This paragraph covers one T cell receptor (beta chain) sequence. The table came from immunoSEQ multiplex PCR; TCRdb's copy has only in-frame clones and leaves some out. This table holds about 140,000 clones, around 87% found once. These data originate in a study of blood T cell repertoires in COVID-19. In the study overall: T cells, B-cell-depleted T cells, or PBMCs supplied cDNA or gDNA.

The length of the CDR3 is 15 residues. Per the germline V gene, CDR1 is MNHEY and CDR2 is SVGAGI. The V gene end was trimmed by 4 bases and the J gene end by 6 bases; junction bases not matched to a gene: 11. The TCR sequence derives from a woman aged 40-49 years with acute or convalescent COVID-19. The specimen was peripheral blood. The genes are TRBV6-5 and TRBJ2-7; 8 bases fit TRBD2. The CDR3 coding sequence is TGTGCCAGCAGTTCGTTAGCGGGGCCTTTGGGCGAGCAGTACTTC. It yields the protein CASSSLAGPLGEQYF.